Sequencing of this T cell receptor (beta chain) was carried out in a study of sequential checkpoint blockade in melanoma. Overall study: Randomization was 1:1 between first-line nivolumab→ipilimumab and ipilimumab→nivolumab. After nivolumab or ipilimumab alone, twenty-two patients had week-13 rebiopsies.

Treatment reported: randomized to nivolumab then ipilimumab (arm A) or the reverse (arm B). Germline V gene lookup returns CDR1 MGHRA and CDR2 YSYEKL. This CDR3 region has 16 residues. Between the trimmed V and J ends, which lost 3 bases and 5 bases, there was a span of 18 bases. Profiling relied on immunoSEQ multiplex PCR, and the TCRdb table lists in-frame clones only, not all of them. The table lists about 5,000 clones, roughly 18% of them singletons. The V call is TRBV4-1, the J call TRBJ2-3; a possible D gene is TRBD2 (6 bases). The source is a human donor with melanoma. The sequences come from tumor tissue (inferred from file names), collected from a patient given nivolumab and ipilimumab in sequence. CDR3 sequence: CASSQDWAGNRDTQYF. The CDR3 bases are TGCGCCAGCAGCCAGGACTGGGCGGGAAACAGAGATACGCAGTATTTT.